This T cell receptor (beta chain) was retrieved from a study of PD-1 blockade in classical Hodgkin lymphoma (TCRdb year 2020). With regard to the full study: Nivolumab dosing was 3 mg/kg intravenously every 2 weeks, continuing until either disease progression or unacceptable toxicity. A peripheral blood immune signature of response to PD-1 blockade in classical Hodgkin lymphoma was defined using TCR beta sequencing and CyTOF. The study at large found these results: Patients starting nivolumab less than 1 year after ASCT had lower diversity and were excluded from later analyses to avoid confounding by immune reconstitution. The study covered only a single clinical trial cohort, and the causes of the repertoire differences, possibly disease activity or prior therapy, were still not defined. Trial patients with a complete response had baseline diversity similar to that of newly diagnosed patients, while partial responders and progressors had significantly lower diversity. CD4+ but not CD8+ TCR diversity rose significantly by C4D1 (p=0.0027 vs p=0.16), most apparent in complete responders (p=0.02). Newly diagnosed patients were reported to have lower baseline TCR diversity than healthy donors, and relapsed/refractory patients were reported to have lower baseline TCR diversity still.

The time point label, as the study defines it: cycle 4 day 1 (C4D1), after less than 7 weeks of nivolumab. All trial patients had relapsed after autologous stem cell transplantation, with cohorts A, B and C differing in prior brentuximab vedotin exposure. The trial cohort comprised around 60 patients with relapsed/refractory classical Hodgkin lymphoma whose best overall responses were complete response, partial response or progressive disease. In the multi-cohort phase II CheckMate 205 trial, trial patients received single-agent nivolumab. An independent review committee assessed best overall response by applying the 2007 International Working Group response criteria. Trial PBMCs were collected just before the start of nivolumab (C1D1) and during therapy at cycle 2 day 1 and cycle 4 day 1. Peripheral blood was collected in 8 mL Vacutainer Cell Preparation Tubes, from which PBMCs were isolated by centrifugation and then cryopreserved.

Deletion took 5 bases off V and 0 bases off J, with a span of 14 bases between the germline ends. Sequences SEHNR (CDR1) and FQNEAQ (CDR2) are obtained from the germline V gene (reference sequence). The CDR3 runs 15 residues from the cysteine to the phenylalanine. Only CDR3 DNA remains: 45 bases, in frame from the first base. The Qiagen DNeasy kit was used to extract genomic DNA both from unsorted PBMCs and from the negatively selected CD4+ and CD8+ fractions. Using primers that anneal to V and J segments, immunoSEQ multiplex PCR amplified the TCR beta CDR3 regions. A synthetic immune receptor repertoire was used to minimize amplification bias, and any residual bias was removed computationally once sequencing was done. The original pipeline was this. Repertoire diversity was quantified as the Shannon entropy index using custom Python scripts. The unsorted, CD4+ and CD8+ repertoires were each analyzed separately, with the exception of combined analyses, where CD4+ and CD8+ sequences were merged in silico. A clone counted as expanded when the clone's frequency after treatment rose at least 2-fold relative to C1D1, and clones undetected at baseline were given a pseudocount of 0.5. Singleton clones were defined as clones with 0 or 1 copy at C1D1, and non-singleton clones were defined as clones with 2 or more copies. Clones expanded in unsorted samples were annotated as CD4+, CD8+ or unknown by matching protein sequences in sorted samples from the same patient. Wilcoxon tests were applied to paired samples to test diversity changes from C1D1 to C4D1. TCRdb took over this immuneACCESS table, retaining in-frame rearrangements with V and J assigned. Such tables are incomplete; in checked studies, under half of the missing clones stem from an unresolved V gene, and the remainder is unexplained. V and J calls and clone size are those listed in that table; D and trimming were worked out from the DNA. This sample has around 50,000 clones in its table, and about 80% of those were observed once. The ten most abundant clones make up less than 15% of the sample.

Comment on this clone: It lacks a known antigen. No base quality information exists; no much larger clone differs at one position.

The chain joins TRBV7-9 to TRBJ2-7; perhaps TRBD1 is the D gene, with 6 bases matching. The sample in question was peripheral blood mononuclear cells (PBMCs), obtained before the fourth cycle of nivolumab. The receptor comes from a human donor with classical Hodgkin lymphoma. The CDR3 is CASSHRDRSSYEQYF. The nucleotide sequence reads TGTGCCAGCAGCCATCGCGACAGGAGCTCCTACGAGCAGTACTTC.